The 8 T cell receptor beta chains below were found in one sample sequenced in a study of cytomegalovirus exposure and HLA in healthy donors. The PCR made use of 60 Vbeta and 13 Jbeta primers. Profiling relied on immunoSEQ multiplex PCR, and the TCRdb table lists in-frame clones only, not all of them. The sample has roughly 120,000 clones; 65% to 75% are singletons. Source material: PBMCs. These receptors were collected from a man aged 25-40 years in good health and CMV-seropositive.

The gene calls are TRBV2 and TRBJ2-2, with D perhaps matching TRBD1 (6 bases). CDR3 size: 16 residues. Germline CDR1 reads SNHLY; CDR2 reads FYNNEI. Trimming took 5 bases from V and 0 from J, leaving 13 bases between them. The CDR3 sequence is CASSRTGQTNTGELFF. DNA of the CDR3: TGTGCCAGCAGTAGGACTGGACAGACGAACACCGGGGAGCTGTTTTTT.

The CDR3 loop is CASTPPFGGDLGYTF. The CDR3 bases are TGTGCCAGCACCCCCCCCTTCGGGGGGGACCTCGGCTACACCTTC. The rearrangement uses TRBV28 and TRBJ1-2, with D possibly being TRBD1 (5 bases). V was clipped by 7 bases and J by 8 bases, with 23 bases between them. The CDR3 loop spans 15 amino acids. CDR1 is MDHEN and CDR2 is SYDVKM in the germline V gene.

The J gene is TRBJ1-2, the V gene TRBV30; no clear D. Between the trimmed V and J ends, which lost 3 bases and 8 bases, there was a span of 16 bases. CDR1 is GTSNPN, CDR2 SVGIG, per germline (reference sequence). The CDR3 has 13 residues. The CDR3 DNA reads TGTGCCTGGAGCCCCGGGGTGAGCTCGGGCTACACCTTC. This gives the protein CAWSPGVSSGYTF.

This clone came up a few times. This chain uses TRBV4-3 with TRBJ2-3; no definite D call. Trimming stripped 0 bases from V and 6 bases from J, with 16 bases between. The CDR3 length is 16 residues. Germline V lookup: CDR1 LGHNA, CDR2 YSLEER. The CDR3 protein is CASSQDSDSWSDTQYF. As DNA, the CDR3 is TGCGCCAGCAGCCAAGATAGTGATAGTTGGTCGGATACGCAGTATTTT.

There are a few counts of this clone. The chain carries TRBV6-5 and TRBJ1-4, with D perhaps matching TRBD1 (6 bases). The germline CDR1 and CDR2 sequences are MNHEY and SVGAGI. Trimming removed 5 bases at V and 4 bases at J, with 11 bases between. There are 14 residues in the CDR3. The CDR3 protein is CASSPGHINEKLFF. For the CDR3, the DNA is TGTGCCAGCAGTCCGGGACACATTAATGAAAAACTGTTTTTT.

This rearrangement joins TRBV7-2 to TRBJ2-5; the D gene is possibly TRBD1 (5 bases). Trimming shortened V by 1 base and J by 6 bases, and 12 bases separated the two germline ends. Germline V gene data show CDR1 as SGHTA and CDR2 as FQGNSA. The CDR3 runs to 14 residues. The CDR3 spells CASSLEAGRKTQYF. For the CDR3, the DNA is TGTGCCAGCAGCTTAGAGGCAGGGCGGAAGACCCAGTACTTC.

This chain connects TRBV29-1 to TRBJ2-7; 10 bases align to TRBD1. The CDR3 loop spans 13 amino acids. Germline CDR1 and CDR2: SQVTM and ANQGSEA. Germline trimming cut 6 bases from V and 6 bases from J; bases unmatched to any gene: 8. The CDR3: CSVRSGTGVEQYF. CDR3 in DNA: TGCAGCGTGCGCTCCGGGACAGGGGTCGAGCAGTACTTC.

This chain connects TRBV11-3 to TRBJ2-3; TRBD2 aligns across 11 bases. The CDR3 extends over 18 amino acids. From germline, CDR1 is SGHNT and CDR2 YENEEA. The junction had 10 bases not matched to a gene; V was cut back by 5 bases and J by 0 bases. The CDR3 DNA follows: TGTGCCAGCAGCCGAGGTACTAGCGGGGGCCATAGCACAGATACGCAGTATTTT. It translates to CASSRGTSGGHSTDTQYF.